The present entry profiles one T cell receptor beta chain with its context. Amplification of TCR beta CDR3 regions used RNA as the template. Carried out on the TCR CDR3, a first-round RT-PCR used the HTBI primer set. TCRdb re-derived calls from the multiplex PCR reads in MiXCR, one entry per CDR3 protein. The repertoire includes a few hundred thousand distinct CDR3 sequences, more than 13% of them detected once, and around a third sits in the top ten. This sample stems from a study of T cells in Graves' hyperthyroidism and ophthalmopathy. Germline V lookup: CDR1 SGDLS, CDR2 YYNGEE. Trimming pared 3 bases from V and 1 base from J, leaving 12 bases between. The CDR3 covers 15 residues. Diagnosis of hyperthyroidism was new in patients aged 18 to 65, and its duration was under 2 months. Every diagnosis used clinical symptoms, serum thyroxine and TRAb, thyroid ultrasound and orbital computed tomography.

The receptor was isolated from a woman between 25 and 40 years old with Graves' hyperthyroidism. The sample taken for sequencing was blood. This chain links TRBV9 with TRBJ2-3; a possible D gene is TRBD2 (6 bases). CDR3 DNA: TGTGCCAGCAGCGGGGGATCTAGCGGCACAGATACGCAGTATTTT. Encoded protein: CASSGGSSGTDTQYF.